The clone carrying this TCR beta chain occurred many times. The CDR3 sequence is 15 residues long. The V and J ends lost 5 bases and 4 bases, in that order; junction bases with no gene match: 9. CDR1 and CDR2 from the germline V gene are SGDLS and YYNGEE. This sample is drawn from a study of T-cell memory formation after mild COVID-19. Across the study: The TCR clusters were mostly specific to one donor.

TCRdb re-analysed the 5' RACE reads in MiXCR, keeping a single row per CDR3 protein. The sample has roughly 35,000 distinct CDR3 sequences; around a fifth are singletons. Sequencing was performed on PBMCs or a T cell subset sorted from them (not recorded which). This chain uses TRBV9 with TRBJ1-1, with 9 bases aligning to TRBD1. This TCR derives from an adult who had mild COVID-19 (a few samples of this study predate the infection). Cell type and time point are not known. The CDR3 region has the DNA TGTGCCAGCAGTGCTGGGGACAGGGTAGGCACTGAAGCTTTCTTT. This gives the protein CASSAGDRVGTEAFF.